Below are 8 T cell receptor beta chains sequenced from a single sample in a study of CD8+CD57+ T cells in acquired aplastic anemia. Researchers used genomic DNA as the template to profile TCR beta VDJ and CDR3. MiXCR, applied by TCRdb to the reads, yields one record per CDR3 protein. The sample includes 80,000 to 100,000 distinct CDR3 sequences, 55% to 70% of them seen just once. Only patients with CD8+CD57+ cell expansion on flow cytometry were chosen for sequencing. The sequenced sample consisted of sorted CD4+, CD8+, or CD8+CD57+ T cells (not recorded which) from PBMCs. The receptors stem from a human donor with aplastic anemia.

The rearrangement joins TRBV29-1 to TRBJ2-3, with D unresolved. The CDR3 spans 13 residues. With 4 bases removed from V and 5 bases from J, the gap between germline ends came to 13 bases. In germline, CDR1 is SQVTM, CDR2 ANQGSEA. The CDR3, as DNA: TGCAGCGTTGGTCCAAACCGGAGAGATACGCAGTATTTT. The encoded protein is CSVGPNRRDTQYF.

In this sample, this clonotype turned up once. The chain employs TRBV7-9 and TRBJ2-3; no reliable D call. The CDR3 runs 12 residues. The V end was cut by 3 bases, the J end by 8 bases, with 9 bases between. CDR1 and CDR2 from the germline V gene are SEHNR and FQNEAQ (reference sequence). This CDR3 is CASSLISTTQYF. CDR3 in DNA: TGTGCCAGCAGCTTGATTAGCACTACGCAGTATTTT.

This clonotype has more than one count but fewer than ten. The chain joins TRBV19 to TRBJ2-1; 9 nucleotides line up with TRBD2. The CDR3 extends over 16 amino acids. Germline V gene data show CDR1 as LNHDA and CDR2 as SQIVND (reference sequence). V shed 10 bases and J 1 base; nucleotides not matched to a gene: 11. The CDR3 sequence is CATTRNAGGSYNEQFF. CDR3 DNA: TGTGCCACTACGAGAAACGCGGGAGGGTCCTACAATGAGCAGTTCTTC.

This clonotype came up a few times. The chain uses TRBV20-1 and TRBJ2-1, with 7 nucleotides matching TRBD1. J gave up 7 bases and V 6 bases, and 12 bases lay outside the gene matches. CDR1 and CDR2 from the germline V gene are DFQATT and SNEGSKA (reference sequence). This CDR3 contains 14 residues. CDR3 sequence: CSANDDRDQNEQFF. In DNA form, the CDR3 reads TGCAGTGCGAATGATGACAGGGACCAAAATGAGCAGTTCTTC.

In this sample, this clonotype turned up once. The CDR3 loop reads CASSYFPPLAGMETQYF. As DNA, the CDR3 is TGTGCCAGCAGTTACTTCCCACCTTTAGCGGGGATGGAGACCCAGTACTTC. The rearrangement uses TRBV6-2 or TRBV6-3 and TRBJ2-5; 8 nucleotides agree with TRBD2. V was pared by 1 base and J by 5 bases, with 12 bases of the junction left unmatched. The CDR3 has 17 amino acids. Germline V gene sequence: CDR1 MNHEY, CDR2 SVGEGT.

CDR3 coding DNA: TGTGCCACCAGTGATTCATTCGGGAACTACGAGCAGTACTTC. This encodes CATSDSFGNYEQYF. This chain connects TRBV24-1 to TRBJ2-7; possibly TRBD2 for D (5 bases). Germline assignment: CDR1 KGHDR and CDR2 SFDVKD. The CDR3 sequence is 14 residues long. V was cut by 2 bases and J by 3 bases, with 10 bases left in between.

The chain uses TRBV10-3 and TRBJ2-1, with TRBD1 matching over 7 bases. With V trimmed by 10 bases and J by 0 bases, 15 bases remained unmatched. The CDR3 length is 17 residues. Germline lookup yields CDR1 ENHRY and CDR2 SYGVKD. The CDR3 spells CASSQRPTGSSYNEQFF. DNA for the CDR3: TGTGCCAGCAGCCAAAGGCCGACAGGGAGCTCCTACAATGAGCAGTTCTTC.

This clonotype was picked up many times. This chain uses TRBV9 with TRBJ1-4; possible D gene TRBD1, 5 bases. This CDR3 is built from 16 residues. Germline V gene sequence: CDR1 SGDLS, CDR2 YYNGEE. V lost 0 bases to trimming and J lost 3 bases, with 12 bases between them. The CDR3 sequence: CASSVAWGSPNEKLFF. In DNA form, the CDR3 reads TGTGCCAGCAGCGTAGCTTGGGGGTCACCTAATGAAAAACTGTTTTTT.